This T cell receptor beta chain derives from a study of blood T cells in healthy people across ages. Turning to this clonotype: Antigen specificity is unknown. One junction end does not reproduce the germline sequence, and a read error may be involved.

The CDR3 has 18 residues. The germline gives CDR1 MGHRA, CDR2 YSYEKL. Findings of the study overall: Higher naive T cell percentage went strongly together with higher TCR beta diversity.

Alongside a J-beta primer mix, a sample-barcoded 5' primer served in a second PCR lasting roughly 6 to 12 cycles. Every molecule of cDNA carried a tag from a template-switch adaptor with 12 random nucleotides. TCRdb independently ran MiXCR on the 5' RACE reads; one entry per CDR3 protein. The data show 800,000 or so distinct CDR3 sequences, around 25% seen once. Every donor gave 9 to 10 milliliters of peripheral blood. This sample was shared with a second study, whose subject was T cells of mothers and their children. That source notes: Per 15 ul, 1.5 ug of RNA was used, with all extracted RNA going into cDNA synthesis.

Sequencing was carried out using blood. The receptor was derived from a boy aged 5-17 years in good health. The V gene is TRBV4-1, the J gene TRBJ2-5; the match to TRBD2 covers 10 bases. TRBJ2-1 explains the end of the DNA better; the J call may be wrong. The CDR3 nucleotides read TGCGCCTGCAGCCAAGAAGTAGGGCTAGCGGGAGTAGGGAATGAGCAGTTCTTC. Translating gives CACSQEVGLAGVGNEQFF.